This paragraph covers one T cell receptor (beta chain) sequence. Its specificity is unknown. This sample was taken from a study of CD4 T cells in relation to SARS-CoV-2 and coronaviruses. The CDR3 is 15 residues long. Trimming took off 2 bases at V and 1 base at J, with 8 bases between the two ends. The germline gives CDR1 LGHNT, CDR2 FRNRAP. Some clones are missing from TCRdb's copy, which holds only in-frame ones; the method was immunoSEQ multiplex PCR. The table has tens of thousands of clones, roughly 90% seen once. Study-level points and caveats: No crossreactivity against non-spike viral proteins was tested here.

The V gene is TRBV12-5, the J gene TRBJ2-2, with D hard to call. Sequenced: memory CD4+ T cells from PBMCs. The source is an adult with COVID-19. The CDR3 DNA reads TGTGCTAGTGGTTTGACAGTTTTGAACACCGGGGAGCTGTTTTTT. As protein: CASGLTVLNTGELFF.